Sequencing of this T cell receptor beta chain was carried out in a study of blood T cell repertoires in COVID-19. Background on the study: The United States, Italy and Spain supplied acute and convalescent COVID-19 samples. Nucleic acid was either cDNA or gDNA, and it came from T cells, B-cell-depleted T cells, or PBMCs.

V trimming: 2 bases; J trimming: 4 bases; junction bases outside the gene matches: 8. In germline, CDR1 is SGHNT, CDR2 YYREEE (reference sequence). The CDR3 consists of 15 residues. Original data processing: Counts of nucleated cells, estimated from reference gene primer amplification, were obtained. Method: immunoSEQ multiplex PCR; TCRdb's copy keeps in-frame clones and lacks some. Clonal size and the V and J genes are those of that table, whereas D and trimming came from the DNA. In the table there are hundreds of thousands of clones, 86% of which are singletons. The rearrangement joins TRBV5-4 to TRBJ1-2; 7 bases match TRBD1. The clonotype was recovered from an older woman who had recovered from COVID-19. Sequenced material: peripheral blood. For the CDR3, the DNA is TGTGCCAGCAGCTTTGGCCCTCGACAGGGCTATGGCTACACCTTC. Protein sequence: CASSFGPRQGYGYTF.